The clone carrying this T cell receptor (beta chain) appeared many times. Its antigen is unknown. These data belong to a study of identical twins. The CDR3 contains 14 residues. The V segment lost 1 base and the J segment 10 bases; nucleotides outside the gene matches: 7. CDR1 and CDR2 (germline): MGHRA, YSYEKL. Notes on the study in general: Cord blood beta clonotypes that were abundant carried fewer insertions, and memory repertoires showed no such trend. Weaker excess sharing between twins was seen in beta out-of-frame sequences.

TCRdb itself ran the 5' RACE reads through MiXCR, one entry per CDR3 protein. The profile shows 200,000 to 250,000 distinct CDR3 sequences, 6% to 8.5% of them singletons. In every case, the donor was a healthy Caucasian. The sample was also reused in another study, on yellow fever vaccine responses in identical twins.

The chain employs TRBV4-1 and TRBJ1-2; 9 bases agree with TRBD1. Material for sequencing was CD8+ T cells sorted from blood. The sequence came from a young woman in good health. CDR3 sequence (DNA): TGCGCCAGCAGCCAAGTTTATGGGGACAGGGCCTACACCTTC. Protein sequence: CASSQVYGDRAYTF.